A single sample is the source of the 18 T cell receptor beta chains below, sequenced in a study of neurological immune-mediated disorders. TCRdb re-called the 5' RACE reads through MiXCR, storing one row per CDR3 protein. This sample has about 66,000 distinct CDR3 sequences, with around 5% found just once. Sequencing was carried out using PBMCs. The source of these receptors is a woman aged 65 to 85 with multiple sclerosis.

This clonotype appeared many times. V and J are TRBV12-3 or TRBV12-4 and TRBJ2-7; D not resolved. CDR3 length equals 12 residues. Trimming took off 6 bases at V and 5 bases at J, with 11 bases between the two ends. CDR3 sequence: CASRLPGDEQYF. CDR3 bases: TGTGCCAGCAGACTGCCTGGGGACGAGCAGTACTTC.

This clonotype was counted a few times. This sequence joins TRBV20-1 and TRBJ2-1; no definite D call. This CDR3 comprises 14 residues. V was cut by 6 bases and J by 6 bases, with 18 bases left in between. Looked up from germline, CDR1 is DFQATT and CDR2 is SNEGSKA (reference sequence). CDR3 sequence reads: CSAWEPWGFNEQFF. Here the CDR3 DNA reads TGCAGTGCATGGGAACCTTGGGGATTCAATGAGCAGTTCTTC.

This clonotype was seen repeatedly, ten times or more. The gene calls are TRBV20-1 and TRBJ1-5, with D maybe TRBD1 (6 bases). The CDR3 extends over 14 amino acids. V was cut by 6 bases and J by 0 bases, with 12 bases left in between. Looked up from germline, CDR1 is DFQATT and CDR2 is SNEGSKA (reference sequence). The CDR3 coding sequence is TGCAGTGCGGCAGGGGTCTCTAGCAATCAGCCCCAGCATTTT. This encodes CSAAGVSSNQPQHF.

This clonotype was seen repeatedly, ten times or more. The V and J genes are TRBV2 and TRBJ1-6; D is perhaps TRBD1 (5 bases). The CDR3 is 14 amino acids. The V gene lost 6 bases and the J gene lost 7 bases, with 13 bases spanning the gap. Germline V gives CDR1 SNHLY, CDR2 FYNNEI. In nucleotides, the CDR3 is TGTGCCAGCAGGGCCAGGGATGCGAATTCACCCCTCCACTTT. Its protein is CASRARDANSPLHF.

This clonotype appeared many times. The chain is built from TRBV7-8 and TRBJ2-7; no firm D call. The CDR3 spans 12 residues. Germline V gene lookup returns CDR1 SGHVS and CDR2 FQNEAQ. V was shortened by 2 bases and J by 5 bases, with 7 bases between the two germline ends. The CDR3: CASSLMADEQYF. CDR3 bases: TGTGCCAGCAGCTTAATGGCAGACGAGCAGTACTTC.

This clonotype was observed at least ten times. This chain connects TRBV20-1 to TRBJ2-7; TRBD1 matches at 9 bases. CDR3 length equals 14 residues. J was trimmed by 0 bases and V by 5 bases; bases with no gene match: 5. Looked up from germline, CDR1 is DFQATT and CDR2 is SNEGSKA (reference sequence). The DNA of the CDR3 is TGCAGTGCTTTAGTACAGGGGGCCTCCTACGAGCAGTACTTC. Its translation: CSALVQGASYEQYF.

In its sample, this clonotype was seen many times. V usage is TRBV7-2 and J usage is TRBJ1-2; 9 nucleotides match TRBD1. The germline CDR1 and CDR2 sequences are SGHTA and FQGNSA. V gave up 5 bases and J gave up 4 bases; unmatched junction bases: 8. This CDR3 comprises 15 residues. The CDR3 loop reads CASSPRTGDAYGYTF. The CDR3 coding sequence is TGTGCCAGCAGCCCCCGGACAGGGGACGCCTATGGCTACACCTTC.

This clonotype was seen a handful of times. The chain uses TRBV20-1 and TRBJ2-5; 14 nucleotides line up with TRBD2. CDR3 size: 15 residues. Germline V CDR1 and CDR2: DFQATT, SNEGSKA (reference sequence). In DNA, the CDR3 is TGCAGCAAGACTAGCGGGAGGGCCAAACAAGAGACCCAGTACTTC. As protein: CSKTSGRAKQETQYF.

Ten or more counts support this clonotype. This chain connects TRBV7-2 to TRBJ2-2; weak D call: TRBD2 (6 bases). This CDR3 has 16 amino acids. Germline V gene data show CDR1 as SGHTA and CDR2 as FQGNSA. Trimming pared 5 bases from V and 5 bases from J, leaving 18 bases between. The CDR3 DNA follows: TGTGCCAGCAGCCGTCCAGCCGGGAGAGGAACCGGGGAGCTGTTTTTT. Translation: CASSRPAGRGTGELFF.

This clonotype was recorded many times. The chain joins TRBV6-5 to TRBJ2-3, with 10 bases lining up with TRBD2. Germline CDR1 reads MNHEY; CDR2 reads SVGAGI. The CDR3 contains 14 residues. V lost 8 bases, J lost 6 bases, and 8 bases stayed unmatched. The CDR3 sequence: CASRGLAVGDTQYF. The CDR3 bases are TGTGCCAGCCGCGGACTAGCGGTTGGGGATACGCAGTATTTT.

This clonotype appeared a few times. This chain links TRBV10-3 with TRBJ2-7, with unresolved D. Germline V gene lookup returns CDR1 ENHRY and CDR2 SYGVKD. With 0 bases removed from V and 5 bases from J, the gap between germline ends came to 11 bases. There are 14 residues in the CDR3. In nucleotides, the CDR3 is TGTGCCATCAGTGAGTCGGAACAGCCGAACGAGCAGTACTTC. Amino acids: CAISESEQPNEQYF.

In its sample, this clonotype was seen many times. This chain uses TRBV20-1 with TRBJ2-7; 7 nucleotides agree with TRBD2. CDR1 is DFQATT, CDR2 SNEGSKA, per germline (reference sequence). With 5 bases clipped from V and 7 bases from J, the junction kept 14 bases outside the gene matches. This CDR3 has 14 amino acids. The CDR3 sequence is CSAGISGPSKEQYF. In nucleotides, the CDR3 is TGCAGTGCTGGGATTAGCGGGCCCTCTAAAGAGCAGTACTTC.

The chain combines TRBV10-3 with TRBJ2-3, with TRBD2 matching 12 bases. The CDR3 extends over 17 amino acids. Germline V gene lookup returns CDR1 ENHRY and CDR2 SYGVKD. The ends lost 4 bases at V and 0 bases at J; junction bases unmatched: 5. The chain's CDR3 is CAISGRGTSGSTDTQYF. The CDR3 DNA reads TGTGCCATCAGTGGCCGGGGGACTAGCGGGAGCACAGATACGCAGTATTTT.

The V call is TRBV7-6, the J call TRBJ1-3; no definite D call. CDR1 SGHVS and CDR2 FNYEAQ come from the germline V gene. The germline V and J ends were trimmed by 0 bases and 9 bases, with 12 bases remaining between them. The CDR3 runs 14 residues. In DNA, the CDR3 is TGTGCCAGCAGCTTAGCCCGCGGGGAAAGCACCATATATTTT. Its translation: CASSLARGESTIYF.

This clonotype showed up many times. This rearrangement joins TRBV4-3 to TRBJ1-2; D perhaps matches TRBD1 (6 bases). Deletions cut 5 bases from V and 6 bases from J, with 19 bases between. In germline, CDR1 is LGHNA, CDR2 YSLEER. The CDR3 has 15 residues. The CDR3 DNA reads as TGCGCCAGCAGCTCCGAGGCGGGGGGGGCGCATGGCTACACCTTC. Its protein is CASSSEAGGAHGYTF.

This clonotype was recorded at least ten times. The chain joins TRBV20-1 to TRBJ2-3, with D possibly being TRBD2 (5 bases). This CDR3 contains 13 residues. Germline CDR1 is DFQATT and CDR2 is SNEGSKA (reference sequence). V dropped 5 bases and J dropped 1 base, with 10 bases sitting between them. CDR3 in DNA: TGCAGTGCTTACCCCGGGGGCACAGATACGCAGTATTTT. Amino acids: CSAYPGGTDTQYF.

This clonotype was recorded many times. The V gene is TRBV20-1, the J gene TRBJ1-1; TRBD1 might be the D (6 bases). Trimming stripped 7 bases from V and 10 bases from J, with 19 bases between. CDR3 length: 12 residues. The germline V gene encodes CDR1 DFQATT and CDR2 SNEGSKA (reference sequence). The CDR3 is CSVKTGRSTAFF. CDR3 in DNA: TGCAGTGTTAAGACAGGCCGCTCCACAGCTTTCTTT.

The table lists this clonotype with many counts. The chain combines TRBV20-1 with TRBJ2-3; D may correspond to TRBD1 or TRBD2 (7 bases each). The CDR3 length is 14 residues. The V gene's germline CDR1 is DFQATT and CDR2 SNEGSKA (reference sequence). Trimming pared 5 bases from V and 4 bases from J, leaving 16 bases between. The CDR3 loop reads CSAGREGAADTQYF. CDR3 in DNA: TGCAGTGCTGGGAGGGAGGGGGCCGCAGATACGCAGTATTTT.